One sample yielded the 10 T cell receptor beta chains listed below, sequenced in a study of T cell responses to AZD1222 COVID-19 vaccine. The repertoire was sequenced with immunoSEQ multiplex PCR; TCRdb's copy has only in-frame clones and lacks some. The repertoire includes fewer than 65,000 clones, 75% to 85% of them detected once, and roughly 20% sits in the top ten. The sequenced sample was peripheral blood, obtained on day 0 of AZD1222 vaccination. The source of these receptors is an adult in good health.

This chain joins TRBV27 and TRBJ1-5; the D is unclear. The CDR3 spans 13 residues. V shed 8 bases and J shed 2 bases, with 10 bases lying between them. Per the germline V gene, CDR1 is MNHEY and CDR2 is SMNVEV (reference sequence). The CDR3 DNA follows: TGTGCCAGCGCTCCGGGTGGCAATCAGCCCCAGCATTTT. Translation gives CASAPGGNQPQHF.

This clone was seen a single time. The CDR3 is CASSWKDQGQRAFF. The CDR3 DNA is TGTGCCAGCAGCTGGAAAGATCAGGGACAGAGGGCTTTCTTT. V and J are TRBV11-3 and TRBJ1-1; 7 bases line up with TRBD1. The ends lost 4 bases at V and 11 bases at J; junction bases unmatched: 13. Germline values: CDR1 SGHNT, CDR2 YENEEA. The CDR3 has 14 amino acids.

The chain combines TRBV12-3 or TRBV12-4 with TRBJ1-4; TRBD1 matches at 7 bases. The ends lost 5 bases at V and 5 bases at J; junction bases unmatched: 2. This CDR3 comprises 13 residues. CDR3 bases: TGTGCCAGCAGTCCAGGGGGAAATGAAAAACTGTTTTTT. Amino acid sequence: CASSPGGNEKLFF.

J is TRBJ1-5 and V is TRBV10-3, with D hard to call. The CDR3 is made up of 9 amino acids. Germline V gene sequence: CDR1 ENHRY, CDR2 SYGVKD. The CDR3: CAYNQPQHF. The CDR3 DNA is TGTGCTTACAATCAGCCCCAGCATTTT.

The chain joins TRBV3-1 (or the pseudogene TRBV3-2) to TRBJ1-2, with D unclear. CDR1 LGHDT and CDR2 YNNKEL come from the germline V gene (reference sequence). This CDR3 comprises 13 residues. Trimming stripped 3 bases from V and 1 base from J, with 6 bases between. DNA of the CDR3: TGTGCCAGCAGCCAGTTCAGTAACTATGGCTACACCTTC. This sequence encodes CASSQFSNYGYTF.

The rearrangement uses TRBV6-5 and TRBJ1-4; D unresolved. Trimming took 6 bases from V and 11 from J, leaving 10 bases between them. CDR1 and CDR2 (germline): MNHEY, SVGAGI. The length of the CDR3 is 11 residues. The CDR3 nucleotides read TGTGCCAGCAGAACCGGTGGGAAACTGTTTTTT. This translates into CASRTGGKLFF.

The chain uses TRBV7-8 and TRBJ2-4, with a tentative D call TRBD2 (6 bases). This CDR3 is 13 amino acids long. Looked up from germline, CDR1 is SGHVS and CDR2 is FQNEAQ. The V end lost 5 bases, the J end lost 10 bases, and 15 bases lay between the germline ends. The CDR3 DNA sequence: TGTGCCAGCAGCCCCTCGACTAGTTTTATTCAGTACTTC. It is translated as CASSPSTSFIQYF.

This clone has just one count. The V gene is TRBV4-3, the J gene TRBJ1-1, with 9 bases fitting TRBD1. Germline values: CDR1 LGHNA, CDR2 YSLEER. The CDR3 length is 17 residues. The ends lost 0 bases at V and 10 bases at J; junction bases unmatched: 15. CDR3: CASSQDHRGLPGAVAFF. The CDR3 DNA sequence: TGCGCCAGCAGCCAAGACCACAGGGGGCTGCCCGGAGCGGTAGCTTTCTTT.

The chain couples TRBV6-5 to TRBJ1-2; the D gene is possibly TRBD1 (5 bases). The CDR3 has 15 amino acids. Trimming pared 2 bases from V and 4 bases from J, leaving 14 bases between. Germline V lookup: CDR1 MNHEY, CDR2 SVGAGI. DNA for the CDR3: TGTGCCAGCAGTTACAAGGGAGGGGACTTCTATGGCTACACCTTC. Amino acids: CASSYKGGDFYGYTF.

The chain uses TRBV6-2 or TRBV6-3 and TRBJ2-4; weak D call: TRBD1 (6 bases). CDR3 size: 16 residues. CDR1 and CDR2 from the germline V gene are MNHEY and SVGEGT. Trimming removed 0 bases at V and 7 bases at J, with 16 bases between. The CDR3 nucleotides are TGTGCCAGCAGTTACTCCGCAGGGGTAGGGGGTAACATTCAGTACTTC. Its translation is CASSYSAGVGGNIQYF.